These 27 T cell receptor beta chains originate from one sample sequenced in a study of T cells in Graves' hyperthyroidism and ophthalmopathy. Authors of the study amplified TCR beta CDR3 regions from RNA transcripts. When the TCR CDR3 underwent first-round RT-PCR, the HTBI primer set was used. One entry per CDR3 protein, called by TCRdb with MiXCR from the multiplex PCR reads. The sample has 600,000 to 750,000 distinct CDR3 sequences, around a sixth seen once; the top ten hold around 16%. The source material was blood. The receptor set was obtained from a man aged 50 or older with Graves' hyperthyroidism.

This clonotype has at least ten counts. The rearrangement uses TRBV2 and TRBJ2-1, with TRBD1 matching 12 bases. The CDR3 spans 16 residues. The V gene end was trimmed by 7 bases and the J gene end by 4 bases; junction bases not matched to a gene: 8. The germline V gene has CDR1 SNHLY and CDR2 FYNNEI. DNA of the CDR3: TGTGCCAGCAAACCGGGACAGGGGGCTAAATACAATGAGCAGTTCTTC. Its protein is CASKPGQGAKYNEQFF.

This clonotype showed up just a few times. The chain joins TRBV28 to TRBJ1-2; 7 bases align to TRBD1. Germline assignment: CDR1 MDHEN and CDR2 SYDVKM. CDR3 length: 14 amino acids. V trimming: 8 bases; J trimming: 4 bases; junction bases outside the gene matches: 10. The CDR3 here is CASSQTGVFYGYTF. DNA of the CDR3: TGTGCCAGCTCTCAAACAGGGGTTTTCTATGGCTACACCTTC.

The rearrangement uses TRBV29-1 and TRBJ1-2; D possibly corresponds to TRBD1 (5 bases). In germline, CDR1 is SQVTM, CDR2 ANQGSEA. The CDR3 sequence is 14 residues long. V lost 2 bases and J lost 7, with 17 bases in between. The CDR3 is CSVERGNSKAGYTF. CDR3 coding DNA: TGCAGCGTTGAAAGGGGAAATAGTAAGGCTGGCTACACCTTC.

This clonotype was counted at least ten times. This rearrangement joins TRBV6-1 to TRBJ1-6, with D unresolved. This CDR3 has 15 amino acids. The germline V gene has CDR1 MNHNS and CDR2 SASEGT. Trimming stripped 8 bases from V and 7 bases from J, with 18 bases between. The CDR3 DNA reads as TGTGCCAGCGGCTCGAACAGCCTACTAAATTCACCCCTCCACTTT. Translating it yields CASGSNSLLNSPLHF.

This clonotype showed up just a few times. CDR3 sequence (DNA): TGCGCCAGCAGCCAAGAAGGCCTGAATGAAAAACTGTTTTTT. Amino acid sequence: CASSQEGLNEKLFF. This chain uses TRBV4-3 with TRBJ1-4; D remains ambiguous. V lost 0 bases to trimming and J lost 5 bases, with 7 bases between them. The CDR3 loop spans 14 amino acids. The germline V gene encodes CDR1 LGHNA and CDR2 YSLEER.

This clonotype has ten or more counts. The rearrangement uses TRBV12-3 or TRBV12-4 and TRBJ1-3; 10 bases fit TRBD1. The CDR3 spans 14 residues. V dropped 6 bases and J dropped 1; count of bases not matched to a gene: 0. The CDR3 protein is CASRGQGSGNTIYF. DNA of the CDR3: TGTGCCAGCAGGGGACAGGGGTCTGGAAACACCATATATTTT.

This clonotype was seen once. V is TRBV9 and J is TRBJ2-3; 7 bases map to TRBD1. Trimming cost V 3 bases and J 6 bases; bases outside gene matches: 13. CDR3 length: 16 residues. Germline V gene sequence: CDR1 SGDLS, CDR2 YYNGEE. CDR3 nucleotide sequence: TGTGCCAGCAGCGAGACCGTGAGGGGGCCCAGTGATACGCAGTATTTT. Encoded protein: CASSETVRGPSDTQYF.

The chain has TRBV7-2 and TRBJ1-4; a weak D match, TRBD1 (6 bases). Per germline, CDR1 SGHTA and CDR2 FQGNSA. Trimming removed 5 bases at V and 4 bases at J, with 14 bases between. The CDR3 runs to 15 residues. The CDR3 DNA reads TGTGCCAGCAGCCCTGTCAGGGGAAATAATGAAAAACTGTTTTTT. It specifies CASSPVRGNNEKLFF.

This clonotype has a handful of counts. The chain has TRBV9 and TRBJ2-2; no clear D. The length of the CDR3 is 14 residues. Germline loops: CDR1 SGDLS, CDR2 YYNGEE. Trimming shortened V by 0 bases and J by 6 bases, and 9 bases separated the two germline ends. For the CDR3, the DNA is TGTGCCAGCAGCGTAGAAGGGTCCCCCGGGGAGCTGTTTTTT. Translated, it gives CASSVEGSPGELFF.

This clonotype was detected ten times or more. The V and J genes are TRBV11-2 and TRBJ1-6; 7 bases line up with TRBD1. V shed 2 bases, J shed 13 bases, and the junction held 2 bases outside the gene matches. This CDR3 spans 12 amino acids. The germline V gene encodes CDR1 SGHAT and CDR2 FQNNGV. CDR3 loop: CASSLTGDPLHF. The CDR3 nucleotides read TGTGCCAGCAGCTTAACAGGGGACCCCCTCCACTTT.

As concerns this clonotype: This may arise from a read error, as a much more abundant clone is one base away. The rearrangement uses TRBV7-9 and TRBJ2-7; TRBD1 agrees at 10 bases. V was pared by 5 bases and J by 2 bases, with 21 bases of the junction left unmatched. Germline V gene lookup returns CDR1 SEHNR and CDR2 FQNEAQ (reference sequence). CDR3 length: 20 residues. Written as DNA, the CDR3 is TGTGCCAGCAGCAAGAAGTCGTCGGGACAGGGGTCTCTTCTTACCTACGAGCAGTACTTC. Translation gives CASSKKSSGQGSLLTYEQYF.

There are many counts of this clonotype. The V call is TRBV2, the J call TRBJ1-1; TRBD1 matches 7 bases. CDR3 length: 13 amino acids. Trimming at V came to 6 bases and at J to 1 base, leaving 2 bases not matched to a gene. The germline gives CDR1 SNHLY, CDR2 FYNNEI. The CDR3 loop reads CASRYRGNTEAFF. The CDR3 DNA is TGTGCCAGCAGATACAGGGGGAACACTGAAGCTTTCTTT.

This clonotype was recorded many times. V is TRBV2 and J is TRBJ2-7; 8 bases are shared with TRBD1. The V segment lost 4 bases and the J segment 5 bases; nucleotides outside the gene matches: 7. The CDR3 consists of 14 residues. Germline V CDR1 and CDR2: SNHLY, FYNNEI. CDR3 coding DNA: TGTGCCAGCAGTGTCCAGGGGGCGCAGAACGAGCAGTACTTC. It codes for CASSVQGAQNEQYF. The full variable domain, rest sourced from reference TRBV2 and TRBJ2-7, is EPEVTQTPSHQVTQMGQEVILRCVPISNHLYFYWYRQILGQKVEFLVSFYNNEISEKSEIFDDQFSVERPDGSNFTLKIRSTKLEDSAMYFCASSVQGAQNEQYFGPGTRLTVT.

This clonotype was picked up a small number of times. The V and J genes are TRBV24-1 and TRBJ1-5; D is perhaps TRBD1 (5 bases). CDR1 KGHDR and CDR2 SFDVKD come from the germline V gene. The germline V and J ends were trimmed by 2 bases and 4 bases, with 8 bases remaining between them. This CDR3 region has 14 residues. The CDR3 spells CATSDSGANQPQHF. CDR3 nucleotides: TGTGCCACCAGTGATTCTGGGGCTAATCAGCCCCAGCATTTT.

The chain links TRBV6-2 or TRBV6-3 to TRBJ2-3; D call uncertain. V dropped 0 bases and J dropped 6 bases, with 16 bases sitting between them. CDR3 length: 16 amino acids. The germline V gene has CDR1 MNHEY and CDR2 SVGEGT. The CDR3 DNA reads TGTGCCAGCAGTTACTCGGGTGGAGCCCCAGGTGATACGCAGTATTTT. Protein sequence: CASSYSGGAPGDTQYF.

V gene TRBV9 combines with J gene TRBJ2-2; D possibly corresponds to TRBD2 (6 bases). This CDR3 region has 15 residues. Trimming pared 3 bases from V and 6 bases from J, leaving 15 bases between. Germline values: CDR1 SGDLS, CDR2 YYNGEE. The CDR3 DNA sequence: TGTGCCAGCAGCGGGGACTCAACGCCCGCCGGGGAGCTGTTTTTT. It encodes CASSGDSTPAGELFF.

This clonotype was seen at least ten times. The rearrangement uses TRBV19 and TRBJ1-5, with TRBD1 identical over 8 bases. Germline CDR1 is LNHDA and CDR2 is SQIVND (reference sequence). The CDR3 is made up of 13 amino acids. The V and J ends lost 6 bases and 4 bases, in that order; junction bases with no gene match: 2. The CDR3 bases are TGTGCCAGTAGGGACAGGGTGAATCAGCCCCAGCATTTT. Amino acid sequence: CASRDRVNQPQHF.

This clonotype was counted many times. CDR3 protein: CASSLNPRLVNSGADTQYF. In DNA, the CDR3 is TGTGCCAGCAGCTTAAACCCTCGACTAGTAAATAGTGGGGCAGATACGCAGTATTTT. The rearrangement uses TRBV7-3 and TRBJ2-3; D possibly corresponds to TRBD2 (6 bases). V shed 1 base and J shed 4 bases, with 24 bases lying between them. Germline V CDR1 and CDR2: SGHTA, FQGTGA. The CDR3 totals 19 residues.

This clonotype was counted ten times or more. One junction end does not reproduce the germline sequence, and a read error may be involved. This chain links TRBV12-3 or TRBV12-4 with TRBJ2-5, with 10 bases matching TRBD2. The CDR3 runs 13 residues. The CDR3 protein is CASRFTSGTPTNF. As DNA, the CDR3 is TGTGCCAGCAGATTCACTAGCGGGACCCCCACGAACTTC.

This clonotype showed up many times. The chain employs TRBV20-1 and TRBJ2-2; 9 positions agree with TRBD2. This CDR3 comprises 16 residues. Per germline, CDR1 DFQATT and CDR2 SNEGSKA (reference sequence). The V and J ends lost 6 bases and 2 bases, in that order; junction bases with no gene match: 10. CDR3 in amino acids: CSAVGLAGTNTGELFF. CDR3 sequence (DNA): TGCAGTGCCGTGGGGCTAGCGGGGACTAACACCGGGGAGCTGTTTTTT.

This clonotype was recorded many times. This chain connects TRBV28 to TRBJ2-5; TRBD2 matches 7 bases. This CDR3 has 16 residues. Germline trimming cut 7 bases from V and 2 bases from J; bases unmatched to any gene: 13. Germline V gene data show CDR1 as MDHEN and CDR2 as SYDVKM. CDR3 region: CASNDVGGFRQETQYF. The CDR3 DNA reads as TGTGCCAGCAATGACGTCGGGGGGTTCCGACAAGAGACCCAGTACTTC.

This chain links TRBV19 with TRBJ1-2; D is perhaps TRBD1 (5 bases). Germline-derived CDR1 and CDR2 are LNHDA and SQIVND (reference sequence). The CDR3 has 16 amino acids. V shed 7 bases and J shed 5 bases, with 23 bases lying between them. DNA for the CDR3: TGTGCCAGTATGGGCCCTAGGGACGCTGGATGGTATGGCTACACCTTC. This encodes CASMGPRDAGWYGYTF.

This clonotype was found a few times. J is TRBJ2-4 and V is TRBV7-2, with D possibly TRBD1 on 6 matching bases. This CDR3 spans 17 amino acids. Trimming removed 5 bases from V and 0 bases from J, with 17 bases in between. Looked up from germline, CDR1 is SGHTA and CDR2 is FQGNSA. CDR3 loop: CASSNRGGALAKNIQYF. In DNA, the CDR3 is TGTGCCAGCAGCAACCGAGGGGGTGCACTAGCCAAAAACATTCAGTACTTC.

Worth noting for this clonotype: A much larger clone differs from this one at a single base, so this may be a read error. The chain links TRBV5-6 to TRBJ1-1; a weak D match, TRBD1 (5 bases). V shed 0 bases and J shed 4 bases, with 10 bases lying between them. CDR3 length equals 14 residues. In germline, CDR1 is SGHDT, CDR2 YYEEEE. The CDR3 nucleotides are TGTGCCAGCAGCTTGGCGCCGGGGCGCACTGAAGCTTTCTTT. Translated, it gives CASSLAPGRTEAFF.

A few counts support this clonotype. The gene calls are TRBV11-3 and TRBJ2-2; the match to TRBD2 covers 10 bases. V shed 2 bases, J shed 7 bases, and the junction held 7 bases outside the gene matches. Germline V lookup: CDR1 SGHNT, CDR2 YENEEA. This CDR3 region has 16 residues. The CDR3 region is CASSLRTSGRGGELFF. The CDR3 DNA sequence: TGTGCCAGCAGCTTACGGACTAGCGGAAGGGGCGGGGAGCTGTTTTTT.

This clonotype was recorded many times. The rearrangement uses TRBV7-2 and TRBJ2-2; TRBD1 agrees at 12 bases. After removal of 5 bases from V and 4 bases from J, the junction contained 8 bases not matched to a gene. The germline CDR1 and CDR2 sequences are SGHTA and FQGNSA. The CDR3 consists of 17 residues. The DNA of the CDR3 is TGTGCCAGCAGCCTCCGGGACAGGGGGCAGGGCACCGGGGAGCTGTTTTTT. It specifies CASSLRDRGQGTGELFF.

V and J are TRBV20-1 and TRBJ2-1; TRBD2 matches at 8 bases. The CDR3 consists of 16 residues. J gave up 9 bases and V 0 bases, and 13 bases lay outside the gene matches. Germline loops: CDR1 DFQATT, CDR2 SNEGSKA (reference sequence). The CDR3 protein is CSARDPSGSGSGEQFF. CDR3 nucleotides: TGCAGTGCTAGAGACCCCTCCGGAAGCGGGAGCGGTGAGCAGTTCTTC.